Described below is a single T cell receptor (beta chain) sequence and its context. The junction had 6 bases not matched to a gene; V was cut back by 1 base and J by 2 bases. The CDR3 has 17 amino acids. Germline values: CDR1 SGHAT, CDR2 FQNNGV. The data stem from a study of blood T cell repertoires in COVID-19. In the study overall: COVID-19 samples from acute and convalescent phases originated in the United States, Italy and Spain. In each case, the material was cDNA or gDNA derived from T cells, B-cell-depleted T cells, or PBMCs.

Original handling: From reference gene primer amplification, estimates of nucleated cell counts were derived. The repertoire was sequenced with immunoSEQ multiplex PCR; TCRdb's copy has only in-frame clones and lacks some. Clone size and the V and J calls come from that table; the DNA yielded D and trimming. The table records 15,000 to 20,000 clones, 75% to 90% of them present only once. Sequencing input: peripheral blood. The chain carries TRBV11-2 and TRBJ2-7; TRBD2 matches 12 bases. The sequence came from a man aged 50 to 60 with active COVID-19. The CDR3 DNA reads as TGTGCCAGCAGCTTAGCCAGGACTAGCGGGGAAACCTACGAGCAGTACTTC. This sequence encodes CASSLARTSGETYEQYF.